Here is one T cell receptor (beta chain) with its context. What it binds is not known. The source of the sample is a study of cytomegalovirus exposure and HLA in healthy donors. Whole-study findings and limits: Follow-up analysis found HLA locus-dependent TCR association rates, highest for DRB1 and lowest for HLA-C. An analysis done earlier found most TCR beta V segments productive about 87% or about 30% of the time. Among the CMV-associated chains, a few were confirmed in vitro as specific for CMV antigens.

The primer mix had 60 Vbeta and 13 Jbeta primers. Under the authors' procedure: In a later analysis, of 84 million or so unique beta chains, 9 million to 11 million appeared in at least two donors. Using immunoSEQ multiplex PCR, the repertoire was profiled, and TCRdb retains in-frame clones only, with some absent. The V and J calls and the clone size are those of that table, but D and trimming were determined from the DNA. Among about 120,000 clones listed, about 10% were seen once. The sequenced material came from PBMCs. This TCR was sampled from a woman under 30 in good health and CMV-seropositive.

CDR3 coding DNA: TGTGCCAGCAGTTTCCGACTAGCGGGAGAGACCCAGTACTTC. Translated, it gives CASSFRLAGETQYF. The rearrangement links TRBV28 to TRBJ2-5, with 10 bases aligning to TRBD2. V lost 3 bases to trimming and J lost 4 bases; unmatched junction nucleotides: 2. Per the germline V gene, CDR1 is MDHEN and CDR2 is SYDVKM. This CDR3 contains 14 residues.